In its sample, the clone carrying this T cell receptor beta chain was seen many times. The antigen remains undetermined. Per the germline V gene, CDR1 is SGHKS and CDR2 is YYEKEE (reference sequence). Trimming removed 4 bases at V and 4 bases at J, with 17 bases between. The CDR3 sequence is 15 residues long. The investigators amplified TCR beta CDR3 regions from RNA transcripts. HTBI primers drove first-round RT-PCR of the TCR CDR3. MiXCR was run by TCRdb on the multiplex PCR reads, yielding one entry per CDR3 protein. This table holds hundreds of thousands of distinct CDR3 sequences, 15% found once. This sample was taken from a study of T cells in Graves' hyperthyroidism and ophthalmopathy. General study results and limits: Most clonotypes that expanded in the thyroid above 0.001 also showed up in blood.

The material sequenced was blood. The TCR sequence derives from a woman between 25 and 40 years old with Graves' hyperthyroidism. The chain combines TRBV5-5 with TRBJ1-2; the D gene is possibly TRBD1 (5 bases). This chain's CDR3 is CASSPAGGVIYGYTF. The CDR3 coding sequence is TGTGCCAGCAGCCCAGCAGGAGGGGTTATCTATGGCTACACCTTC.